This T cell receptor (beta chain) was captured in a study of spatial heterogeneity in lung cancer. Study overall: Detected sequences consistently included more beta-chain ones than alpha-chain ones.

This clonotype was seen repeatedly, ten times or more. The antigen is not known. The CDR3 is 15 amino acids. V lost 4 bases to trimming and J lost 4 bases; unmatched junction nucleotides: 5. Germline values: CDR1 KGHSH, CDR2 LQKENI. The study's findings and limits: Relative to follow-up, resection was when ubiquitous expanded tumor TCRs appeared more in blood.

Each TCR cDNA molecule carried a unique molecular identifier. MiXCR, applied by TCRdb to the 5' RACE reads, yields one record per CDR3 protein. The repertoire holds some 20,000 distinct CDR3 sequences, with approximately 3.3% as singletons. Indicated time point: sample taken at primary tumor resection. Material for sequencing was whole RNA from tumor, nontumor lung or frozen PBMC, left unsorted. There were 72 donors, all of them untreated patients with early-stage non-small cell lung cancer. J is TRBJ1-5 and V is TRBV18; 9 nucleotides line up with TRBD1. The source of this sequence is a female donor with early-stage non-small cell lung cancer. The sample was PBMCs, taken at surgery. The CDR3 here is CASSRIQGANQPQHF. The DNA of the CDR3 is TGTGCCAGCTCACGAATACAGGGGGCAAATCAGCCCCAGCATTTT.